This T cell receptor beta chain derives from a study of blood T cell repertoires in COVID-19. Study-level information: The cDNA or gDNA used as material had been derived from T cells, B-cell-depleted T cells, or PBMCs.

Authors' analysis steps: Estimation of nucleated cell counts relied on the amplification of reference gene primers. Sequencing was performed with immunoSEQ multiplex PCR; in TCRdb, only in-frame clones are kept and a portion is missing. From that table come the V and J calls and clone size; the DNA was used to work out D and trimming. The sample carries about 180,000 clones, 80% to 90% recorded once. This CDR3 contains 16 residues. Germline-derived CDR1 and CDR2 are SGDLS and YYNGEE. V lost 3 bases, J lost 6 bases, and 20 bases lay in between. Sequencing was carried out using peripheral blood. V gene TRBV9 combines with J gene TRBJ2-3; TRBD2 is a possible D gene (5 bases). The sequence came from a woman aged 45-59 years with acute or convalescent COVID-19. The CDR3: CASSDRFGADLDTQYF. CDR3 DNA: TGTGCCAGCAGCGATAGGTTTGGCGCGGACTTGGATACGCAGTATTTT. The entire variable domain, with the rest obtained from reference TRBV9 and TRBJ2-3, is as follows: DSGVTQTPKHLITATGQRVTLRCSPRSGDLSVYWYQQSLDQGLQFLIQYYNGEERAKGNILERFSAQQFPDLHSELNLSSLELGDSALYFCASSDRFGADLDTQYFGPGTRLTVL.